The clone carrying this T cell receptor (beta chain) was seen only a few times. Its matching antigen is unknown. This record comes from a study of T-cell reconstitution after alpha-beta-depleted transplantation in children. Study results and caveats: High day-60 TCRbeta diversity in some patients came from surviving recipient T cells and thymic progenitors.

A library of TCRbeta sequences, prepared with unique molecular identifiers, was generated. One entry per CDR3 protein, called by TCRdb with MiXCR from the PCR reads. The sample yields more than 400,000 distinct CDR3 sequences, 10% to 12% seen once. The material was PBMCs, mostly from graft donor cells, obtained 180 days after TCRalphabeta/CD19-depleted stem cell transplant. This TCR came from a female patient younger than 10 who had a stem cell transplant for aplastic anemia, so the T cells may come from the graft donor.

The CDR3 region has the DNA TGTGCCAGCAGTTCCCCGAATGGGAGGGGTTATAGCAATCAGCCCCAGCATTTT. Amino acids: CASSSPNGRGYSNQPQHF. This chain uses TRBV6-5 with TRBJ1-5; a possible D gene is TRBD1 (5 bases). Deletions cut 4 bases from V and 0 bases from J, with 19 bases between. The length of the CDR3 is 18 residues. Germline V gene lookup returns CDR1 MNHEY and CDR2 SVGAGI.